This T cell receptor beta chain stems from a study of early T cells in non-severe SARS-CoV-2 infection. TCRdb recomputed calls from the 5' RACE reads with MiXCR, one row per CDR3 protein. The sample holds about 49,000 distinct CDR3 sequences, about 6.3% seen once. CDR1 is DFQATT, CDR2 SNEGSKA, per germline (reference sequence). V dropped 3 bases and J dropped 4 bases, with 16 bases sitting between them. The CDR3 is 15 amino acids. This clonotype was counted at least ten times. Sequenced material: whole blood, taken at baseline. This clonotype was obtained from an adult who was a healthcare worker with PCR-confirmed SARS-CoV-2 infection or an uninfected control (not recorded which). The V call is TRBV20-1, the J call TRBJ1-5; D gene ambiguous. CDR3 amino acids: CSASYGGGRNQPQHF. CDR3 nucleotides: TGCAGTGCTAGCTACGGAGGAGGAAGGAATCAGCCCCAGCATTTT.